The entry below gives a single TCR beta chain sequence along with its context. What it binds is not known. Method: immunoSEQ multiplex PCR; TCRdb's copy keeps in-frame clones and lacks some. The sample lists about 65,000 clones, about nine tenths occurring once. The data derive from a study of OX40 agonist ivuxolimab in advanced cancers. Whole-study results and caveats: There were, on average, more expanded clones in CD8+ T cells than in CD4+.

Germline V gene data show CDR1 as MNHEY and CDR2 as SVGAGI. The CDR3 is 13 amino acids. Trimming removed 2 bases at V and 5 bases at J, with 10 bases between. The receptor was derived from an adult with an advanced solid tumor such as melanoma, head and neck, liver or kidney cancer. The chain couples TRBV6-5 to TRBJ2-7; possibly TRBD1 for D (6 bases). Sequenced material: CD4+ or CD8+ T cells sorted from blood, taken in a trial of the OX40 agonist ivuxolimab. The CDR3: CASSYPGAHEQYF. CDR3 nucleotides: TGTGCCAGCAGTTACCCAGGGGCCCACGAGCAGTACTTC.